This TCR beta chain was captured in a study of blood T cell repertoires in COVID-19. Study-wide context: COVID-19 samples collected from the United States, Italy and Spain covered acute and convalescent phases. PBMCs, B-cell-depleted T cells, or T cells were the source of the cDNA or gDNA that made up the material.

The CDR3 is made up of 15 amino acids. In germline, CDR1 is LNHDA, CDR2 SQIVND (reference sequence). Losses at the gene ends were 5 bases for V and 7 bases for J; bases not matched to a gene: 8. In the original analysis: It was from reference gene primer amplification that nucleated cell counts were estimated. Generated by immunoSEQ multiplex PCR, the TCRdb table keeps only in-frame clones and is missing some. The D gene and trimming were derived from the DNA, and the V and J assignments and clone size from that table. The data hold some 54,000 clones, with about nine tenths observed a single time. This TCR was recovered from a man aged 55 to 70 with acute or convalescent COVID-19. The gene calls are TRBV19 and TRBJ2-5; 12 positions match TRBD2. The material sequenced was peripheral blood. The CDR3, as DNA: TGTGCCAGTAGTCCTGGACTAGCGGGACTTGCGACCCAGTACTTC. Protein product: CASSPGLAGLATQYF.